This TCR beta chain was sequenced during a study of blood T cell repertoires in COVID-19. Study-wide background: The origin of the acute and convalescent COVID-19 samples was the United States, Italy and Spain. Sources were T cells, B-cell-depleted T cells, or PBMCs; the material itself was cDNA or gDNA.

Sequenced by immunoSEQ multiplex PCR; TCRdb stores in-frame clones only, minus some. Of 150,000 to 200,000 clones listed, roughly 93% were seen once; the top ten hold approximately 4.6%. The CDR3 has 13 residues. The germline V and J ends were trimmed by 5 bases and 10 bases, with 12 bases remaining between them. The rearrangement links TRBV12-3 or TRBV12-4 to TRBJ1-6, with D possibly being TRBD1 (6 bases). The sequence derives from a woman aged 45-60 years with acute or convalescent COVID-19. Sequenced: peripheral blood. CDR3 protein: CASSPGEHSPLHF. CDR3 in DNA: TGTGCCAGCAGTCCAGGGGAGCACTCACCCCTCCACTTT.